A single sample gave rise to the 11 T cell receptor beta chains below, sequenced in a study of shared clonotypes between healthy human individuals. Here immunoSEQ multiplex PCR was the method, and the copy in TCRdb shows in-frame clones only, minus some. The table shows about 2 million clones, with 85% to 95% occurring only once. Sequencing was performed on naive CD4+ T cells sorted from blood. Subset noted: CD45RA+ positively selected. The receptors come from a man younger than 35 in good health.

The chain links TRBV29-1 to TRBJ1-1; D not certain. The CDR3 extends over 12 amino acids. Deletions cut 6 bases from V and 5 bases from J, with 13 bases between. The V gene's germline CDR1 is SQVTM and CDR2 ANQGSEA. The CDR3 here is CSVGKSGTEAFF. The DNA of the CDR3 is TGCAGCGTGGGGAAATCGGGGACTGAAGCTTTCTTT.

The chain employs TRBV10-3 and TRBJ2-7; 11 bases fit TRBD1. There are 15 residues in the CDR3. Trimming took 4 bases from V and 3 from J; bases not matched to a gene: 5. In germline, CDR1 is ENHRY, CDR2 SYGVKD. The CDR3 protein is CAISGTGTGGYEQYF. In DNA, the CDR3 is TGTGCCATCAGTGGTACCGGGACAGGGGGCTACGAGCAGTACTTC.

This chain joins TRBV2 and TRBJ2-7; D gene uncertain. This CDR3 comprises 12 residues. Trimming took off 4 bases at V and 9 bases at J, with 13 bases between the two ends. Germline CDR1 and CDR2: SNHLY and FYNNEI. CDR3 region: CASSVNRKVQYF. The CDR3 DNA reads as TGTGCCAGCAGTGTGAATAGAAAGGTGCAGTACTTC.

This chain connects TRBV18 to TRBJ1-1; D is perhaps TRBD1 (6 bases). The CDR3 runs 17 residues. V lost 0 bases and J 0 bases, leaving 14 bases between the germline ends. Per germline, CDR1 KGHSH and CDR2 LQKENI. The CDR3: CASSPPNSGVVNTEAFF. The CDR3 DNA sequence: TGTGCCAGCTCACCACCGAATTCAGGGGTGGTGAACACTGAAGCTTTCTTT.

A single count supports this clone. This sequence joins TRBV2 and TRBJ2-3; TRBD2 matches 11 bases. The trim removed 6 bases at V and 0 bases at J, leaving 11 bases unmatched. This CDR3 region has 18 residues. Germline CDR1 SNHLY, CDR2 FYNNEI. The chain's CDR3 is CASSPIAGGPQSTDTQYF. DNA of the CDR3: TGTGCCAGCAGCCCAATAGCGGGAGGGCCGCAGAGCACAGATACGCAGTATTTT.

This clone was recorded once. The same CDR3 also results from other DNA sequences found in this sample. V usage is TRBV9 and J usage is TRBJ1-1, with D hard to call. Trimming removed 3 bases from V and 3 bases from J, with 3 bases in between. The CDR3 runs 11 residues. Germline V gives CDR1 SGDLS, CDR2 YYNGEE. The CDR3 loop reads CASSGDTEAFF. As DNA, the CDR3 is TGTGCCAGCAGCGGGGACACTGAAGCTTTCTTT.

The chain joins TRBV9 to TRBJ2-7; TRBD2 agrees at 8 bases. Germline-derived CDR1 and CDR2 are SGDLS and YYNGEE. V lost 1 base, J lost 4 bases, and 10 bases stayed unmatched. CDR3 length: 16 amino acids. In DNA form, the CDR3 reads TGTGCCAGCAGCGTATCCCCAGCGAGCGGGAGTTACGAGCAGTACTTC. This sequence encodes CASSVSPASGSYEQYF. Variable domain in full (rest from reference TRBV9 and TRBJ2-7): DSGVTQTPKHLITATGQRVTLRCSPRSGDLSVYWYQQSLDQGLQFLIQYYNGEERAKGNILERFSAQQFPDLHSELNLSSLELGDSALYFCASSVSPASGSYEQYFGPGTRLTVT.

This chain uses TRBV30 with TRBJ2-5; D perhaps matches TRBD1 (6 bases). This CDR3 has 13 amino acids. Germline V gene sequence: CDR1 GTSNPN, CDR2 SVGIG (reference sequence). V lost 5 bases, J lost 3 bases, and 13 bases lay in between. The CDR3 bases are TGTGCCTGGGAAAAGACAGGCAAAGAGACCCAGTACTTC. Translation: CAWEKTGKETQYF.

The rearrangement uses TRBV4-1 and TRBJ1-2; D not certain. The germline V gene has CDR1 MGHRA and CDR2 YSYEKL. V was clipped by 4 bases and J by 7 bases, with 7 bases between them. The CDR3 is 11 residues long. The DNA for the CDR3 is TGCGCCAGCAGCCCCCCGCGTGGCTACACCTTC. This codes for CASSPPRGYTF.

The J gene is TRBJ1-4, the V gene TRBV7-9; D not resolved. V shed 3 bases and J shed 5 bases, with 16 bases lying between them. Germline V gene sequence: CDR1 SEHNR, CDR2 FQNEAQ (reference sequence). The CDR3 runs to 16 residues. CDR3 protein: CASSLGDWGGNEKLFF. DNA for the CDR3: TGTGCCAGCAGCTTGGGAGACTGGGGTGGCAATGAAAAACTGTTTTTT.

This sequence joins TRBV2 and TRBJ2-1, with D possibly being TRBD1 (5 bases). Germline loops: CDR1 SNHLY, CDR2 FYNNEI. V was trimmed by 8 bases and J by 7 bases, leaving 18 bases between them. This CDR3 region has 14 residues. The CDR3, as DNA: TGTGCCAGCTCTCAGGGATCGTTCTCGAATGAGCAGTTCTTC. This translates into CASSQGSFSNEQFF.